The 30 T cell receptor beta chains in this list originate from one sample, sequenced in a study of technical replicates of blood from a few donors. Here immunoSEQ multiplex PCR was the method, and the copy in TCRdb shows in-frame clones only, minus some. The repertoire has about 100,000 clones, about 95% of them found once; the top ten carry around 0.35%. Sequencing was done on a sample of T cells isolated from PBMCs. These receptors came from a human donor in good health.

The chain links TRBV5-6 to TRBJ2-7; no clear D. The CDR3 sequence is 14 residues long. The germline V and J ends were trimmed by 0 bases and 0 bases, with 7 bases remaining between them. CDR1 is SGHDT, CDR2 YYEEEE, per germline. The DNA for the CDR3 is TGTGCCAGCAGCTTGGGGCGGATCTCCTACGAGCAGTACTTC. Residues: CASSLGRISYEQYF.

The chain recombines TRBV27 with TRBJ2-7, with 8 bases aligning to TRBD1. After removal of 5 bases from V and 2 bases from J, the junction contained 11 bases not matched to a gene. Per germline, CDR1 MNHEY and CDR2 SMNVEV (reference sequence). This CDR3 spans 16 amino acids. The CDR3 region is CASSLRTGKPTYEQYF. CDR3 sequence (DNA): TGTGCCAGCAGTCTAAGGACAGGGAAGCCCACCTACGAGCAGTACTTC.

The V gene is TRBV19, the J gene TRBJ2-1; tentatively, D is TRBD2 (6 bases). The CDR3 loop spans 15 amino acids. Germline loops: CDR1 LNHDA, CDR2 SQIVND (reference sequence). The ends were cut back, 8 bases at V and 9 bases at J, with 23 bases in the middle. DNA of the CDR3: TGTGCCAGTTCATTCGGGGGAAACGGAGTTTCTGAGCAGTTCTTC. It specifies CASSFGGNGVSEQFF.

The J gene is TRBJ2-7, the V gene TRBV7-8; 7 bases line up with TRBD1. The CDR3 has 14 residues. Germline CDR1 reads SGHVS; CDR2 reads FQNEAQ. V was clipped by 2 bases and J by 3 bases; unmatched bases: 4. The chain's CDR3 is CASSLLTGYYEQYF. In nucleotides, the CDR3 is TGTGCCAGCAGCTTACTGACAGGGTACTACGAGCAGTACTTC.

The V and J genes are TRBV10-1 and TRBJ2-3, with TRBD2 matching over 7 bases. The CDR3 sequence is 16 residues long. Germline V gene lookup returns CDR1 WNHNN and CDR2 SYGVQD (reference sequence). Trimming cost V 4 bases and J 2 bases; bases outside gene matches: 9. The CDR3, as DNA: TGCGCCAGCAGTGTTACTAGCGAGAAATACACAGATACGCAGTATTTT. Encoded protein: CASSVTSEKYTDTQYF.

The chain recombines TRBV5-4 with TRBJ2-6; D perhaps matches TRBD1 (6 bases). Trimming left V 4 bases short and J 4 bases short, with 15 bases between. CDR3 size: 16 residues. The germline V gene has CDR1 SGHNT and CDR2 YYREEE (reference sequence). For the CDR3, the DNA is TGTGCCAGCAGCGGTACAGGGCCCGCCGGGGCCAACGTCCTGACTTTC. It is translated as CASSGTGPAGANVLTF.

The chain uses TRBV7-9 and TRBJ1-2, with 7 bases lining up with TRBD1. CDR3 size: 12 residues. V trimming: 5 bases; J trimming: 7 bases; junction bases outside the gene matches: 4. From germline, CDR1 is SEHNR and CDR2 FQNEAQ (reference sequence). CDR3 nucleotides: TGTGCCAGCAGCACGTGGACAGGTGGCTACACCTTC. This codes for CASSTWTGGYTF.

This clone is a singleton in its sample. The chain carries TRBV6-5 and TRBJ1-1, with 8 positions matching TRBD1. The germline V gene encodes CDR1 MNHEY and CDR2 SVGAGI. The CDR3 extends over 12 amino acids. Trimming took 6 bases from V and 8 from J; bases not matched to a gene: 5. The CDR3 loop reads CASRRTGYEAFF. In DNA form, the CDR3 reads TGTGCCAGCAGAAGGACAGGGTACGAAGCTTTCTTT.

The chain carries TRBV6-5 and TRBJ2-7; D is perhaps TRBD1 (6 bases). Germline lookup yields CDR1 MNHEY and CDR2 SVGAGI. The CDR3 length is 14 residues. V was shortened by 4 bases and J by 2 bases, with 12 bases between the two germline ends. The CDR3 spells CASSFDRPPYEQYF. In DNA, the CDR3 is TGTGCCAGCAGTTTTGACAGGCCCCCCTACGAGCAGTACTTC.

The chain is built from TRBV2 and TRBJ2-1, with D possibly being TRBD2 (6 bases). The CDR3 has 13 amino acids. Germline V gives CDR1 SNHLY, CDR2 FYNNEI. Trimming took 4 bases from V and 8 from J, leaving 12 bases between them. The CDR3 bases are TGTGCCAGCAGTGTCGGGAGCGTGGATGAGCAGTTCTTC. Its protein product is CASSVGSVDEQFF.

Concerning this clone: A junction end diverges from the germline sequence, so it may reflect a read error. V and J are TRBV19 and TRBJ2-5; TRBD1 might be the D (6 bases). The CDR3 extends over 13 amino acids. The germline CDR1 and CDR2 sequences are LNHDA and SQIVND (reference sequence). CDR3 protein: CASSTGLGETQYF. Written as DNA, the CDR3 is TGTGCCAGCAGTACAGGGTTAGGAGAGACCCAGTACTTC.

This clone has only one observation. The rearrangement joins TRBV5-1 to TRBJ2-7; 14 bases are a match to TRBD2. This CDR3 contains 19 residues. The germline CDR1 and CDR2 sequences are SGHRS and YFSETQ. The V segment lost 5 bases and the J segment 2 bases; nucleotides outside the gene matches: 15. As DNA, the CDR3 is TGCGCCAGCAGTTCAGACTTAGGGACTAGCGGGAGACTAGCCTACGAGCAGTACTTC. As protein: CASSSDLGTSGRLAYEQYF.

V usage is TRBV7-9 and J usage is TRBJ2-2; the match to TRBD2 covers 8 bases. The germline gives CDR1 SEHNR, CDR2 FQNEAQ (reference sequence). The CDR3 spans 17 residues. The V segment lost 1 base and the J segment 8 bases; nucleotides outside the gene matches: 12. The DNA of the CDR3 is TGTGCCAGCAGCTTAGGGACCGGGACTAGGGCTCCGGGGGAGCTGTTTTTT. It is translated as CASSLGTGTRAPGELFF.

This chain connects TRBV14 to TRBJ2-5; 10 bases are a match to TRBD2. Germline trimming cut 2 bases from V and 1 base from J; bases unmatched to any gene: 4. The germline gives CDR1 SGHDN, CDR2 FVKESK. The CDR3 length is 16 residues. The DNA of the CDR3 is TGTGCCAGCAGCCAACAATTAGCGGGAGGCCAAGAGACCCAGTACTTC. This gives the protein CASSQQLAGGQETQYF.

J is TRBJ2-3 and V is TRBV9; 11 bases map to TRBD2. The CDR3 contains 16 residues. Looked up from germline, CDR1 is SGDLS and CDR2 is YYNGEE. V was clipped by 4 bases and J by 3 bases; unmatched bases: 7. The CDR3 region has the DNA TGTGCCAGCAGCAGCCGACTAGCGGGGACTACAGATACGCAGTATTTT. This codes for CASSSRLAGTTDTQYF.

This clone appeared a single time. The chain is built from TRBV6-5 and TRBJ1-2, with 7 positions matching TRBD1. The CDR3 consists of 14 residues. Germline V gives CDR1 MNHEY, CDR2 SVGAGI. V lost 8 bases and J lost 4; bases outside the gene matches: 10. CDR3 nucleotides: TGTGCCAGCGGACTACAGGGGAAAGGCTATGGCTACACCTTC. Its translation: CASGLQGKGYGYTF.

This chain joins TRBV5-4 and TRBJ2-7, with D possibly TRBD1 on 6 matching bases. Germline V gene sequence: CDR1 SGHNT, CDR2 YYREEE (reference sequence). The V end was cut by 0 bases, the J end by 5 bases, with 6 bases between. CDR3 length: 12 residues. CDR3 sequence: CASSLAGDEQYF. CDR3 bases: TGTGCCAGCAGCTTGGCAGGGGACGAGCAGTACTTC.

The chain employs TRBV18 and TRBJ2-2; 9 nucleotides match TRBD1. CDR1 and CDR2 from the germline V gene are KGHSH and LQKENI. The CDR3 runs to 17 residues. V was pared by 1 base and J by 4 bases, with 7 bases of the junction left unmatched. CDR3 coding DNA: TGTGCCAGCTCACCACGAGGGACAGGGCCGGGCACCGGGGAGCTGTTTTTT. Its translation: CASSPRGTGPGTGELFF.

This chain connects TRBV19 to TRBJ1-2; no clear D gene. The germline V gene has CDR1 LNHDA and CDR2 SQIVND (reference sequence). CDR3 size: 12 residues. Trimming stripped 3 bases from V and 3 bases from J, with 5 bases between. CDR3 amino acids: CASSIADYGYTF. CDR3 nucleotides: TGTGCCAGTAGTATTGCGGACTATGGCTACACCTTC.

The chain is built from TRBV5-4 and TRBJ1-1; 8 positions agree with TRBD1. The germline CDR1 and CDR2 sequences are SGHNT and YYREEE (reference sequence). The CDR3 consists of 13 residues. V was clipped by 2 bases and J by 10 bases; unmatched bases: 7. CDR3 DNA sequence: TGTGCCAGCAGCTTTTTTTCAGGGGGCCTAGCTTTCTTT. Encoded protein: CASSFFSGGLAFF.

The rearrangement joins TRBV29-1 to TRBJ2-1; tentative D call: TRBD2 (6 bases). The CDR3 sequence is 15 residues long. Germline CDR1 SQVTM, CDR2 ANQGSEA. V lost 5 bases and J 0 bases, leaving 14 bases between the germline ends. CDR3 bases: TGCAGCGTTCCCGCTCTCGGGAGCTCCTACAATGAGCAGTTCTTC. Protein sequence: CSVPALGSSYNEQFF.

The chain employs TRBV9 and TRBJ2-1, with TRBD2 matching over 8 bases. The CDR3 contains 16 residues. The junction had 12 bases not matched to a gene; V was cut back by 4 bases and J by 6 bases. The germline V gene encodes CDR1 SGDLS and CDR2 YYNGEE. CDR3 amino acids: CASSSVAGLLSNEQFF. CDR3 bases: TGTGCCAGCAGCTCGGTAGCGGGACTGCTTTCCAATGAGCAGTTCTTC.

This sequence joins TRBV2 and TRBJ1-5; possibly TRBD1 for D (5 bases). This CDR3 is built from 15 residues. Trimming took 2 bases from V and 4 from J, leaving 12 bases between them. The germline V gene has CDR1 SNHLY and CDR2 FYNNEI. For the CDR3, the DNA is TGTGCCAGCAGTGAACTAGGGGCAGCTAATCAGCCCCAGCATTTT. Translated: CASSELGAANQPQHF.

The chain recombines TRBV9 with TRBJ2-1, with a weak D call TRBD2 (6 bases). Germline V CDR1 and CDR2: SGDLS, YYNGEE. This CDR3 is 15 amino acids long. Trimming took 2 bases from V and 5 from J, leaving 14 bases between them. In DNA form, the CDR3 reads TGTGCCAGCAGCGTGACGGGACTGGACGACAATGAGCAGTTCTTC. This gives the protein CASSVTGLDDNEQFF.

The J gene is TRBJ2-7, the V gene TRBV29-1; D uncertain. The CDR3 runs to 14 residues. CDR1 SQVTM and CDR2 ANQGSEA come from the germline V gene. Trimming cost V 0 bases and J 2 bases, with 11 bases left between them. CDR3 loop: CSVEEWQKTYEQYF. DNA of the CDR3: TGCAGCGTTGAAGAATGGCAGAAAACCTACGAGCAGTACTTC.

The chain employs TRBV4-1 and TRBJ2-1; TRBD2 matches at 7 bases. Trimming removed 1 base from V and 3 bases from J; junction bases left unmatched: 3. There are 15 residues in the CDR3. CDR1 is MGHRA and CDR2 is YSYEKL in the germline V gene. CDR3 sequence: CASSQASGFYNEQFF. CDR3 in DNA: TGCGCCAGCAGCCAAGCTAGCGGTTTCTACAATGAGCAGTTCTTC.

CDR3 bases: TGTGCCAGCTCACCAACTACGAATGGGAACACTGAAGCTTTCTTT. As protein: CASSPTTNGNTEAFF. The V gene is TRBV18, the J gene TRBJ1-1; D unclear. Germline V gene sequence: CDR1 KGHSH, CDR2 LQKENI. CDR3 size: 15 residues. V gave up 2 bases and J gave up 1 base, with 11 bases separating them.

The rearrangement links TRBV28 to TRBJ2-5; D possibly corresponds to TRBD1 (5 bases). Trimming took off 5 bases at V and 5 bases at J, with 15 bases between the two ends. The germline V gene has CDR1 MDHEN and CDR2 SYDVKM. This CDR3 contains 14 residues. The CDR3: CASSRDREKETQYF. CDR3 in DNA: TGTGCCAGCAGTCGCGACAGAGAGAAGGAGACCCAGTACTTC.

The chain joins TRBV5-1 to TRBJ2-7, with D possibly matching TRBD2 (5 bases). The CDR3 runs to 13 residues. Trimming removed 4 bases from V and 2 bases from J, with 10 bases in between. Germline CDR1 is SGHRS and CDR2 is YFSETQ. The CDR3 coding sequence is TGCGCCAGCAGCCCAGGACTGGCCTACGAGCAGTACTTC. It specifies CASSPGLAYEQYF.

CDR3 amino acids: CAWSGFREDQAEAFF. The CDR3 nucleotides read TGTGCCTGGAGTGGTTTCAGGGAAGATCAGGCTGAAGCTTTCTTT. The chain has TRBV30 and TRBJ1-1; TRBD1 might be the D (5 bases). The CDR3 covers 15 residues. Trimming pared 1 base from V and 6 bases from J, leaving 18 bases between. Germline loops: CDR1 GTSNPN, CDR2 SVGIG (reference sequence). The whole variable domain, filled in from reference TRBV30 and TRBJ1-1, reads SQTIHQWPATLVQPVGSPLSLECTVEGTSNPNLYWYRQAAGRGLQLLFYSVGIGQISSEVPQNLSASRPQDRQFILSSKKLLLSDSGFYLCAWSGFREDQAEAFFGQGTRLTVV.